Given below is one T cell receptor beta chain in context. The data derive from a study of cytomegalovirus exposure and HLA in healthy donors. The CDR3 extends over 15 amino acids. The J segment lost 4 bases and the V segment lost 5 bases, leaving 8 bases of the junction unmatched. Germline V gene sequence: CDR1 SGDLS, CDR2 YYNGEE. The method was immunoSEQ multiplex PCR; TCRdb's version includes in-frame clones alone and lacks a portion of them. Of about 160,000 clones in the sample, about four fifths were seen once. The sequenced sample consisted of PBMCs. This rearrangement joins TRBV9 to TRBJ2-1; 8 bases line up with TRBD2. This clonotype was obtained from a man aged 30 to 39 in good health and CMV-seropositive. DNA for the CDR3: TGTGCCAGCAGTAAAGATAGCGGGACTTACAATGAGCAGTTCTTC. As protein: CASSKDSGTYNEQFF.